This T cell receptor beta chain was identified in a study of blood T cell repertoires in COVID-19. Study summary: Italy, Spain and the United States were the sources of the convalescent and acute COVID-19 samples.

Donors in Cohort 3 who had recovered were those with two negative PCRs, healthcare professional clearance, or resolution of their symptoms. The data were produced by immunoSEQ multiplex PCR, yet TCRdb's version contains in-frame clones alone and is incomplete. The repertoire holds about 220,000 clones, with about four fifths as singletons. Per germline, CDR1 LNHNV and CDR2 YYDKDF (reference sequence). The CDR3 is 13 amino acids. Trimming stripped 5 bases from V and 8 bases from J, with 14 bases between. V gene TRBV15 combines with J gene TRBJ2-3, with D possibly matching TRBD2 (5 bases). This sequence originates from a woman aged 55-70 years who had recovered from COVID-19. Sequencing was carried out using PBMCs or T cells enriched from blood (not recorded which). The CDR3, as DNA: TGTGCCACCAGCGGCTGGTATGGGAGTACGCAGTATTTT. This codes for CATSGWYGSTQYF.